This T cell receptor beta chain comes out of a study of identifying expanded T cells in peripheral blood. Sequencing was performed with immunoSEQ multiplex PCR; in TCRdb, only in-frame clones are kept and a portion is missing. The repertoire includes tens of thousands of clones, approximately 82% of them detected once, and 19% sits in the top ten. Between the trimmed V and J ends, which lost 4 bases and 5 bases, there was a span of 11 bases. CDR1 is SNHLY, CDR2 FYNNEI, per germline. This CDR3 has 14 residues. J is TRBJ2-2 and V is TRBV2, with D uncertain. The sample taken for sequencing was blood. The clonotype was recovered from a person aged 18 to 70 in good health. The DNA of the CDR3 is TGTGCCAGCAGTGTTGACCGATATACCGGGGAGCTGTTTTTT. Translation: CASSVDRYTGELFF. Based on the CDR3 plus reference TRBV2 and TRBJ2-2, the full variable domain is EPEVTQTPSHQVTQMGQEVILRCVPISNHLYFYWYRQILGQKVEFLVSFYNNEISEKSEIFDDQFSVERPDGSNFTLKIRSTKLEDSAMYFCASSVDRYTGELFFGEGSRLTVL.